This T cell receptor beta chain was recovered during a study of T cells in Graves' hyperthyroidism and ophthalmopathy. Germline V CDR1 and CDR2: MGHRA, YSYEKL. This CDR3 region has 14 residues. V was trimmed by 0 bases and J by 4 bases, leaving 10 bases between them. Amplified TCR beta CDR3 regions came from RNA transcripts. An initial round of RT-PCR targeting the TCR CDR3 relied on the HTBI primer set. TCRdb redid the calling of the multiplex PCR reads with MiXCR, one entry per CDR3 protein. The sample has 300,000 to 450,000 distinct CDR3 sequences, roughly 15% seen once. The material sequenced was blood. This rearrangement joins TRBV4-1 to TRBJ2-7; D remains unclear. This TCR derives from a woman under 40 with Graves' ophthalmopathy. CDR3 protein: CASSQDLVVYEQYF. DNA for the CDR3: TGCGCCAGCAGCCAAGATTTAGTGGTTTACGAGCAGTACTTC.